The sequence of this T cell receptor (beta chain) was determined in a study of T-cell memory formation after mild COVID-19. Study-level findings and limits: Among contracting clones, CD4+ were mainly CM/EM and CD8+ enriched in EMRA. A balance of CD4 and CD8 characterized clones contracting day 15 to 85, whereas later expanders leaned CD4+.

TCRdb re-called the 5' RACE reads with MiXCR, one entry per CDR3 protein. Here the sample spans about 140,000 distinct CDR3 sequences, 14% being singletons. Germline V gene lookup returns CDR1 LGHNT and CDR2 FRNRAP. This CDR3 spans 15 amino acids. Trimming removed 6 bases from V and 2 bases from J; junction bases left unmatched: 2. Points on this clonotype: Its antigen is still unknown.

The sample consisted of PBMCs or a T cell subset sorted from them (not recorded which). The genes are TRBV12-5 and TRBJ2-1; TRBD2 matches at 12 bases. The TCR originated in an adult woman who had mild COVID-19 (a few samples of this study predate the infection). Cell type and time point are not known. CDR3 nucleotide sequence: TGTGCTAGTGGCTCTAGCGGGGGGGCCTACAATGAGCAGTTCTTC. Translated, it gives CASGSSGGAYNEQFF.